A selection of T cell receptor beta chains follows, all from one sample in a study of blood T cell repertoires in COVID-19. Profiled with immunoSEQ multiplex PCR; TCRdb holds only in-frame clones, not every one. The top ten clones hold about 26% of a sample with 9,500 to 12,000 clones, 70% to 90% of them seen once. Sequenced material: peripheral blood. Every receptor here comes from a man aged 25-45 years with active or convalescent COVID-19. Each CDR3 is given with its conserved first and last residue. A D gene is named only where the DNA matches it firmly. Where a row states a size, it is once, few, many or the class of an expanded clone; other rows omit it.

clone_size: -; j_call: TRBJ1-3; d_call: -; cdr3_length: 14; v_call: TRBV30; cdr3_aa: CASASGFTGNTIYF; cdr3_nt: TGTGCCTCAGCCTCGGGTTTCACTGGAAACACCATATATTTT
clone_size: -; j_call: TRBJ1-1; d_call: -; cdr3_length: 14; v_call: TRBV7-9; cdr3_aa: CASSTQFLNTEAFF; cdr3_nt: TGTGCCAGCAGCACCCAGTTCTTGAACACTGAAGCTTTCTTT
clone_size: -; j_call: TRBJ1-2; d_call: -; cdr3_length: 11; v_call: TRBV4-1; cdr3_aa: CASSQSFGYTF; cdr3_nt: TGCGCCAGCAGCCAATCGTTTGGCTACACCTTC
clone_size: -; j_call: TRBJ2-5; d_call: TRBD1; cdr3_length: 12; v_call: TRBV25-1; cdr3_aa: CASSVDRAPQYF; cdr3_nt: TGTGCCAGCAGTGTGGACAGGGCGCCCCAGTACTTC
clone_size: -; j_call: TRBJ1-3; d_call: -; cdr3_length: 12; v_call: TRBV4-1; cdr3_aa: CASSQARNTIYF; cdr3_nt: TGCGCCAGCAGCCAGGCAAGAAACACCATATATTTT
clone_size: -; j_call: TRBJ2-1; d_call: -; cdr3_length: 15; v_call: TRBV4-1; cdr3_aa: CASSQGASSYNEQFF; cdr3_nt: TGCGCCAGCAGCCAGGGAGCTAGCTCCTACAATGAGCAGTTCTTC
clone_size: -; j_call: TRBJ1-2; d_call: -; cdr3_length: 14; v_call: TRBV3-1/TRBV3-2; cdr3_aa: CASSQPPNSWGYTF; cdr3_nt: TGTGCCAGCAGCCAACCCCCTAACAGTTGGGGCTACACCTTC
clone_size: few; j_call: TRBJ2-3; d_call: -; cdr3_length: 14; v_call: TRBV7-8; cdr3_aa: CASSHDTSTDTQYF; cdr3_nt: TGTGCCAGCAGCCACGACACGAGCACAGATACGCAGTATTTT
clone_size: -; j_call: TRBJ2-3; d_call: TRBD2; cdr3_length: 15; v_call: TRBV7-3; cdr3_aa: CASSPSGGALDTQYF; cdr3_nt: TGTGCCAGCAGCCCTAGCGGGGGGGCTCTAGATACGCAGTATTTT
clone_size: once; j_call: TRBJ1-3; d_call: -; cdr3_length: 15; v_call: TRBV15; cdr3_aa: CATSKAAQAGNTIYF; cdr3_nt: TGTGCCACCAGCAAAGCGGCTCAGGCTGGAAACACCATATATTTT
clone_size: -; j_call: TRBJ2-7; d_call: -; cdr3_length: 11; v_call: TRBV29-1; cdr3_aa: CSVGRGREQYF; cdr3_nt: TGCAGCGTTGGGAGGGGGCGCGAGCAGTACTTC
clone_size: -; j_call: TRBJ2-1; d_call: TRBD2; cdr3_length: 14; v_call: TRBV5-1; cdr3_aa: CASSSGLAGDEQFF; cdr3_nt: TGCGCCAGCAGCTCGGGACTAGCTGGAGATGAGCAGTTCTTC
clone_size: -; j_call: TRBJ2-1; d_call: TRBD2; cdr3_length: 16; v_call: TRBV15; cdr3_aa: CATSREAGDHYNEQFF; cdr3_nt: TGTGCCACCAGCAGAGAAGCGGGGGACCACTACAATGAGCAGTTCTTC
clone_size: -; j_call: TRBJ2-1; d_call: -; cdr3_length: 13; v_call: TRBV5-4; cdr3_aa: CASIGSDSNEQFF; cdr3_nt: TGTGCCAGCATCGGGTCCGATAGCAATGAGCAGTTCTTC
clone_size: -; j_call: TRBJ1-6; d_call: TRBD1; cdr3_length: 15; v_call: TRBV27; cdr3_aa: CASRTKTGGRELLHF; cdr3_nt: TGTGCCAGCAGGACAAAGACAGGGGGCAGGGAGCTCCTCCACTTT
clone_size: few; j_call: TRBJ2-7; d_call: TRBD1; cdr3_length: 14; v_call: TRBV5-4; cdr3_aa: CASSLTGTDREQYF; cdr3_nt: TGTGCCAGCAGCTTAACCGGGACAGACCGCGAGCAGTACTTC
clone_size: -; j_call: TRBJ1-1; d_call: -; cdr3_length: 11; v_call: TRBV20-1; cdr3_aa: CSVSYLGEAFF; cdr3_nt: TGCAGTGTGTCGTATCTGGGCGAAGCTTTCTTT
clone_size: -; j_call: TRBJ1-5; d_call: -; cdr3_length: 12; v_call: TRBV5-1; cdr3_aa: CASSLEGQPQHF; cdr3_nt: TGCGCCAGCAGCTTGGAGGGGCAGCCCCAGCATTTT
clone_size: -; j_call: TRBJ1-1; d_call: TRBD1; cdr3_length: 15; v_call: TRBV2; cdr3_aa: CASSEQRQGGTEAFF; cdr3_nt: TGTGCCAGCAGTGAACAGAGGCAGGGGGGCACTGAAGCTTTCTTT
clone_size: -; j_call: TRBJ1-5; d_call: -; cdr3_length: 14; v_call: TRBV24-1; cdr3_aa: CATSDPYGDQPQHF; cdr3_nt: TGTGCCACCAGTGATCCATACGGAGATCAGCCCCAGCATTTT
clone_size: few; j_call: TRBJ2-2; d_call: TRBD2; cdr3_length: 15; v_call: TRBV6-5; cdr3_aa: CASNSGDANTGELFF; cdr3_nt: TGTGCCAGCAATAGCGGGGATGCGAACACCGGGGAGCTGTTTTTT
clone_size: few; j_call: TRBJ2-7; d_call: -; cdr3_length: 17; v_call: TRBV3-1/TRBV3-2; cdr3_aa: CASSQGARERGSYEQYF; cdr3_nt: TGTGCCAGCAGCCAAGGAGCCAGGGAAAGGGGCTCCTACGAGCAGTACTTC
clone_size: -; j_call: TRBJ1-1; d_call: -; cdr3_length: 15; v_call: TRBV7-9; cdr3_aa: CASSLVGGGYTEAFF; cdr3_nt: TGTGCCAGCAGCTTAGTGGGCGGGGGGTACACTGAAGCTTTCTTT
clone_size: -; j_call: TRBJ1-2; d_call: TRBD1; cdr3_length: 14; v_call: TRBV25-1; cdr3_aa: CASAKDRDSSGYTF; cdr3_nt: TGTGCCAGCGCAAAGGACAGGGATTCTAGTGGCTACACCTTC
clone_size: once; j_call: TRBJ1-1; d_call: -; cdr3_length: 15; v_call: TRBV9; cdr3_aa: CASSPRAGDGTEAFF; cdr3_nt: TGTGCCAGCAGCCCCCGGGCAGGGGATGGCACTGAAGCTTTCTTT
clone_size: -; j_call: TRBJ1-3; d_call: -; cdr3_length: 13; v_call: TRBV12-3/TRBV12-4; cdr3_aa: CASSLHSGNTIYF; cdr3_nt: TGTGCCAGCAGTTTACACTCTGGAAACACCATATATTTT
clone_size: -; j_call: TRBJ1-4; d_call: -; cdr3_length: 15; v_call: TRBV3-1/TRBV3-2; cdr3_aa: CASSQRGLGNEKLFF; cdr3_nt: TGTGCCAGCAGCCAACGGGGACTAGGAAATGAAAAACTGTTTTTT
clone_size: -; j_call: TRBJ1-4; d_call: TRBD1; cdr3_length: 15; v_call: TRBV4-1; cdr3_aa: CASSRTGGTNEKLFF; cdr3_nt: TGCGCCAGCAGCCGGACAGGGGGAACTAATGAAAAACTGTTTTTT
clone_size: once; j_call: TRBJ1-3; d_call: -; cdr3_length: 15; v_call: TRBV5-4; cdr3_aa: CASAVDGGSGNTIYF; cdr3_nt: TGTGCCAGCGCCGTCGACGGGGGCTCTGGAAACACCATATATTTT
clone_size: -; j_call: TRBJ2-3; d_call: TRBD2; cdr3_length: 14; v_call: TRBV7-9; cdr3_aa: CASRGTSGGDTQYF; cdr3_nt: TGTGCCAGCAGGGGGACTAGCGGGGGAGATACGCAGTATTTT
clone_size: -; j_call: TRBJ2-7; d_call: -; cdr3_length: 14; v_call: TRBV7-8; cdr3_aa: CASSLGTELYEQYF; cdr3_nt: TGTGCCAGCAGCTTAGGGACAGAGTTGTACGAGCAGTACTTC
clone_size: -; j_call: TRBJ1-5; d_call: -; cdr3_length: 15; v_call: TRBV27; cdr3_aa: CASSLYGTRDQPQHF; cdr3_nt: TGTGCCAGCAGTTTATACGGGACACGAGATCAGCCCCAGCATTTT
clone_size: -; j_call: TRBJ1-1; d_call: -; cdr3_length: 17; v_call: TRBV4-1; cdr3_aa: CASSRGPISTVNTEAFF; cdr3_nt: TGCGCCAGCAGCCGAGGCCCAATATCGACAGTGAACACTGAAGCTTTCTTT
clone_size: large; j_call: TRBJ2-1; d_call: TRBD1; cdr3_length: 17; v_call: TRBV2; cdr3_aa: CASSFGTGIEAYNEQFF; cdr3_nt: TGTGCCAGCAGCTTCGGGACAGGGATTGAGGCATACAATGAGCAGTTCTTC
clone_size: -; j_call: TRBJ1-4; d_call: TRBD1; cdr3_length: 15; v_call: TRBV6-6; cdr3_aa: CASFFTGGPDEKLFF; cdr3_nt: TGTGCCAGCTTCTTTACAGGGGGGCCTGATGAAAAACTGTTTTTT
clone_size: -; j_call: TRBJ1-6; d_call: TRBD1; cdr3_length: 17; v_call: TRBV7-9; cdr3_aa: CASSSRTGLAYNSPLHF; cdr3_nt: TGTGCCAGCAGCTCGAGGACAGGGCTGGCCTATAATTCACCCCTCCACTTT
clone_size: few; j_call: TRBJ2-3; d_call: -; cdr3_length: 14; v_call: TRBV3-1/TRBV3-2; cdr3_aa: CASSQALTSDTQYF; cdr3_nt: TGTGCCAGCAGCCAAGCCTTGACTAGTGATACGCAGTATTTT
clone_size: -; j_call: TRBJ2-3; d_call: TRBD2; cdr3_length: 13; v_call: TRBV29-1; cdr3_aa: CSVVLAGTDTQYF; cdr3_nt: TGCAGCGTTGTACTAGCGGGGACAGATACGCAGTATTTT
clone_size: -; j_call: TRBJ2-2; d_call: -; cdr3_length: 16; v_call: TRBV5-5; cdr3_aa: CASSPRPGTNTGELFF; cdr3_nt: TGTGCCAGCAGCCCTCGCCCAGGGACGAACACCGGGGAGCTGTTTTTT
clone_size: -; j_call: TRBJ1-3; d_call: -; cdr3_length: 17; v_call: TRBV29-1; cdr3_aa: CSVEDRVGQSSGNTIYF; cdr3_nt: TGCAGCGTTGAAGATCGAGTTGGGCAGAGCTCTGGAAACACCATATATTTT
clone_size: once; j_call: TRBJ1-1; d_call: -; cdr3_length: 14; v_call: TRBV27; cdr3_aa: CASSLYPGVTEAFF; cdr3_nt: TGTGCCAGCAGTTTATACCCAGGGGTCACTGAAGCTTTCTTT
clone_size: -; j_call: TRBJ2-2; d_call: TRBD2; cdr3_length: 17; v_call: TRBV7-6; cdr3_aa: CASSVSWGLANTGELFF; cdr3_nt: TGTGCCAGCAGCGTTAGCTGGGGACTAGCTAACACCGGGGAGCTGTTTTTT
clone_size: -; j_call: TRBJ2-1; d_call: TRBD2; cdr3_length: 20; v_call: TRBV5-1; cdr3_aa: CASSLDEGLTSGGSYNEQFF; cdr3_nt: TGCGCCAGCAGCTTGGATGAGGGATTGACTAGCGGGGGATCCTACAATGAGCAGTTCTTC
clone_size: -; j_call: TRBJ2-2; d_call: -; cdr3_length: 15; v_call: TRBV2; cdr3_aa: CASSSVGGRPGELFF; cdr3_nt: TGTGCCAGCAGTTCAGTCGGGGGGCGGCCCGGGGAGCTGTTTTTT
clone_size: once; j_call: TRBJ1-4; d_call: TRBD1; cdr3_length: 14; v_call: TRBV30; cdr3_aa: CAWSPGTGDEKLFF; cdr3_nt: TGTGCCTGGAGTCCCGGGACAGGGGATGAAAAACTGTTTTTT
clone_size: -; j_call: TRBJ2-1; d_call: -; cdr3_length: 15; v_call: TRBV5-1; cdr3_aa: CASSEARKSYNEQFF; cdr3_nt: TGCGCCAGCAGCGAAGCTAGGAAGTCCTACAATGAGCAGTTCTTC
clone_size: -; j_call: TRBJ2-3; d_call: -; cdr3_length: 16; v_call: TRBV6-1; cdr3_aa: CASSASFTAPENTQYF; cdr3_nt: TGTGCCAGCAGTGCCTCCTTCACAGCTCCCGAAAATACGCAGTATTTT
clone_size: once; j_call: TRBJ2-1; d_call: -; cdr3_length: 13; v_call: TRBV6-5; cdr3_aa: CASSYSELNEQFF; cdr3_nt: TGTGCCAGCAGTTACTCGGAGCTCAATGAGCAGTTCTTC
clone_size: -; j_call: TRBJ2-2; d_call: -; cdr3_length: 13; v_call: TRBV19; cdr3_aa: CASSGGNTGELFF; cdr3_nt: TGTGCCAGTAGTGGAGGGAACACCGGGGAGCTGTTTTTT
clone_size: -; j_call: TRBJ2-3; d_call: TRBD2; cdr3_length: 15; v_call: TRBV5-6; cdr3_aa: CASSWTSGSTDTQYF; cdr3_nt: TGTGCCAGCAGCTGGACTAGCGGCAGCACAGATACGCAGTATTTT
clone_size: -; j_call: TRBJ2-2; d_call: TRBD1; cdr3_length: 14; v_call: TRBV19; cdr3_aa: CASSIQGASGELFF; cdr3_nt: TGTGCCAGTAGTATACAGGGGGCATCCGGGGAGCTGTTTTTT
clone_size: -; j_call: TRBJ2-5; d_call: -; cdr3_length: 18; v_call: TRBV3-1/TRBV3-2; cdr3_aa: CASSQGGPGGMTRETQYF; cdr3_nt: TGTGCCAGCAGCCAAGGTGGCCCTGGGGGGATGACGAGAGAGACCCAGTACTTC
clone_size: -; j_call: TRBJ2-6; d_call: -; cdr3_length: 16; v_call: TRBV2; cdr3_aa: CASFGTPVSGANVLTF; cdr3_nt: TGTGCCAGCTTCGGGACACCTGTCTCTGGGGCCAACGTCCTGACTTTC
clone_size: -; j_call: TRBJ1-1; d_call: TRBD1; cdr3_length: 15; v_call: TRBV5-1; cdr3_aa: CASSTSGGWDTEAFF; cdr3_nt: TGCGCCAGCAGCACCTCAGGGGGGTGGGACACTGAAGCTTTCTTT
clone_size: -; j_call: TRBJ2-5; d_call: -; cdr3_length: 16; v_call: TRBV4-2; cdr3_aa: CASSQDPKGGGETQYF; cdr3_nt: TGTGCCAGCAGCCAGGACCCGAAGGGAGGTGGAGAGACCCAGTACTTC
clone_size: -; j_call: TRBJ2-1; d_call: TRBD1; cdr3_length: 17; v_call: TRBV19; cdr3_aa: CASSIGTGTGVRNEQFF; cdr3_nt: TGTGCCAGTAGTATAGGTACCGGGACAGGGGTCCGGAATGAGCAGTTCTTC
clone_size: -; j_call: TRBJ2-7; d_call: -; cdr3_length: 13; v_call: TRBV12-3/TRBV12-4; cdr3_aa: CASNRQGNYEQYF; cdr3_nt: TGTGCCAGCAATAGGCAGGGGAACTACGAGCAGTACTTC
clone_size: -; j_call: TRBJ1-4; d_call: -; cdr3_length: 14; v_call: TRBV25-1; cdr3_aa: CASSVARVDEKLFF; cdr3_nt: TGTGCCAGCAGTGTCGCCAGGGTTGATGAAAAACTGTTTTTT
clone_size: -; j_call: TRBJ2-6; d_call: TRBD1; cdr3_length: 19; v_call: TRBV3-1/TRBV3-2; cdr3_aa: CASSQEYRTGVSGANVLTF; cdr3_nt: TGTGCCAGCAGCCAAGAGTATCGGACAGGCGTCTCTGGGGCCAACGTCCTGACTTTC
clone_size: -; j_call: TRBJ1-6; d_call: TRBD1; cdr3_length: 16; v_call: TRBV5-4; cdr3_aa: CASSLGGDRGLLPLHF; cdr3_nt: TGTGCCAGCAGCTTGGGGGGGGACAGGGGGCTATTACCCCTCCACTTT